What follows describes a single TCR beta chain. The germline CDR1 and CDR2 sequences are MGHRA and YSYEKL. Trimming removed 0 bases at V and 7 bases at J, with 7 bases between. This CDR3 is 12 amino acids long. The sample belongs to a study of blood T cell repertoires in COVID-19. Background on the study: The samples span acute and convalescent COVID-19 from the United States, Italy and Spain. T cells, B-cell-depleted T cells, or PBMCs supplied cDNA or gDNA.

In the original processing: Scientists estimated how many nucleated cells there were by amplifying reference gene primers. The data were produced by immunoSEQ multiplex PCR, yet TCRdb's version contains in-frame clones alone and is incomplete. V, J and clone size were drawn from that table, and D and trimming were deduced from the DNA. This table holds 51,000 or so clones, around four fifths found once. This receptor was taken from a man in his 70s with active COVID-19. Specimen: peripheral blood. The V call is TRBV4-1, the J call TRBJ2-7, with D tentatively TRBD1 (5 bases). CDR3 amino acids: CASSQDRTEQYF. The CDR3 DNA sequence: TGCGCCAGCAGCCAAGATCGGACAGAGCAGTACTTC.